This T cell receptor (beta chain) was sequenced for a study of T cell responses to AZD1222 COVID-19 vaccine. For the study at large: Second-dose intervals of approximately 4 or approximately 12 weeks were pooled.

Comments on this clone: Antigen: not known. The junction departs from germline at one end; a sequencing error may be responsible. The sample holds other DNA sequences that translate to the same CDR3.

General study points: Clonal diversity was possibly underestimated, and the donors were mostly white British, with more females.

The CDR3 is 14 residues long. Per germline, CDR1 SGHTA and CDR2 FQGNSA. Sequencing was performed with immunoSEQ multiplex PCR; in TCRdb, only in-frame clones are kept and a portion is missing. Here the sample spans about 85,000 clones, approximately 83% being singletons. The source material was peripheral blood, sampled on day 0 of AZD1222 vaccination. The TCR comes from an adult in good health. This chain links TRBV7-2 with TRBJ1-5, with a weak D call TRBD1 (5 bases). This chain's CDR3 is CASSLSQGNQPQHF. The CDR3, as DNA: TGTGCCAGCAGCTTAAGCCAGGGCAACCAGCCCCAGCATTTT.